Following are 30 T cell receptor beta chains from one sample sequenced in a study of post-analysis software for immune sequencing data. Study-level results: Patients used about five TRBV segments, including TRBV5-6, TRBV5-1 and TRBV20-1, more often than controls.

For these TCRs, the target antigens are not known. cDNA libraries for TCR beta contained unique molecular identifiers. MiXCR, applied by TCRdb to the PCR reads, yields one record per CDR3 protein. Of about 770,000 distinct CDR3 sequences listed, 35% to 55% are singletons. The sequenced material came from blood. The receptors come from a girl aged 10-17 years with multiple sclerosis.

This clonotype was detected once. The V and J genes are TRBV7-2 and TRBJ2-7; 7 positions agree with TRBD2. Germline V CDR1 and CDR2: SGHTA, FQGNSA. The CDR3 contains 17 residues. With 4 bases clipped from V and 4 bases from J, the junction kept 16 bases outside the gene matches. The CDR3 sequence is CASSYPRGGGTSYEQYF. CDR3 in DNA: TGTGCCAGCAGCTACCCCCGTGGGGGAGGGACCTCTTACGAGCAGTACTTC.

This clonotype showed up just a few times. V and J are TRBV5-1 and TRBJ2-1; TRBD2 aligns across 9 bases. This CDR3 comprises 14 residues. Germline V gene lookup returns CDR1 SGHRS and CDR2 YFSETQ. V shed 3 bases, J shed 9 bases, and the junction held 7 bases outside the gene matches. CDR3 amino acids: CASSWGGLASEQFF. Written as DNA, the CDR3 is TGCGCCAGCAGCTGGGGGGGACTAGCTAGTGAGCAGTTCTTC.

The chain has TRBV15 and TRBJ2-7; D is possibly TRBD2 (7 bases). Germline V gives CDR1 LNHNV, CDR2 YYDKDF (reference sequence). Trimming pared 0 bases from V and 2 bases from J, leaving 23 bases between. The CDR3 is 19 residues long. The CDR3 region is CATSRDPGWEGGRTYEQYF. The DNA of the CDR3 is TGTGCCACCAGCAGAGATCCGGGGTGGGAGGGGGGAAGAACCTACGAGCAGTACTTC.

The V call is TRBV7-2, the J call TRBJ2-7; 7 bases align to TRBD1. Germline V lookup: CDR1 SGHTA, CDR2 FQGNSA. V shed 5 bases and J 3 bases; nucleotides not matched to a gene: 16. The length of the CDR3 is 17 residues. This CDR3 is CASSTNRTGPLLYEQYF. The CDR3, as DNA: TGTGCCAGCAGCACAAATAGGACAGGACCCCTTCTCTACGAGCAGTACTTC. The variable domain in full, with the rest retrieved from reference TRBV7-2 and TRBJ2-7, is GAGVSQSPSNKVTEKGKDVELRCDPISGHTALYWYRQSLGQGLEFLIYFQGNSAPDKSGLPSDRFSAERTGGSVSTLTIQRTQQEDSAVYLCASSTNRTGPLLYEQYFGPGTRLTVT.

The sample holds a few counts of this clonotype. V gene TRBV7-9 combines with J gene TRBJ2-1; 8 bases are shared with TRBD1. The CDR3 consists of 15 residues. Per germline, CDR1 SEHNR and CDR2 FQNEAQ (reference sequence). V lost 5 bases and J lost 6; bases outside the gene matches: 9. The CDR3 is CASSGSGTGTNEQFF. CDR3 in DNA: TGTGCCAGCAGCGGATCCGGGACAGGCACCAATGAGCAGTTCTTC.

V usage is TRBV3-1 and J usage is TRBJ1-2; D not resolved. V was cut by 4 bases and J by 3 bases, with 12 bases left in between. CDR1 and CDR2 (germline): LGHDT, YNNKEL (reference sequence). This CDR3 has 14 residues. CDR3 sequence: CASSPRHSDYGYTF. The CDR3 nucleotides read TGTGCCAGCAGCCCCCGACATTCCGACTATGGCTACACCTTC.

This sequence joins TRBV6-2 or TRBV6-3 and TRBJ2-4, with TRBD1 matching over 9 bases. The CDR3 sequence is 14 residues long. CDR1 is MNHEY and CDR2 is SVGEGT in the germline V gene. J gave up 7 bases and V 3 bases, and 4 bases lay outside the gene matches. The DNA for the CDR3 is TGTGCCAGCAGTTATAGTGACAGGGGGAACATTCAGTACTTC. Its protein is CASSYSDRGNIQYF.

This clonotype showed up just a few times. This chain uses TRBV7-2 with TRBJ2-7; the D call may be TRBD1 or TRBD2 (5 bases each). Germline-derived CDR1 and CDR2 are SGHTA and FQGNSA. The CDR3 consists of 13 residues. Trimming took off 3 bases at V and 7 bases at J, with 13 bases between the two ends. The CDR3 region has the DNA TGTGCCAGCAGCTTGAGAGGGGTGGGGGAGCAGTACTTC. This translates into CASSLRGVGEQYF.

The chain couples TRBV29-1 to TRBJ2-5; tentatively, D is TRBD1 (6 bases). Trimming left V 4 bases short and J 1 base short, with 10 bases between. Germline values: CDR1 SQVTM, CDR2 ANQGSEA. CDR3 length: 13 residues. CDR3 in DNA: TGCAGCGTTGGGGGGCGGGTCCAAGAGACCCAGTACTTC. Its translation is CSVGGRVQETQYF. Full variable domain (rest looked up from reference TRBV29-1 and TRBJ2-5): SAVISQKPSRDICQRGTSLTIQCQVDSQVTMMFWYRQQPGQSLTLIATANQGSEATYESGFVIDKFPISRPNLTFSTLTVSNMSPEDSSIYLCSVGGRVQETQYFGPGTRLLVL.

The CDR3: CASSLEEGRSVNGYTF. The CDR3 coding sequence is TGTGCCAGCAGCTTAGAAGAAGGCAGGAGTGTTAATGGCTACACCTTC. This chain uses TRBV7-3 with TRBJ1-2; D not resolved. V lost 2 bases, J lost 6 bases, and 19 bases lay in between. In germline, CDR1 is SGHTA, CDR2 FQGTGA. This CDR3 comprises 16 residues.

The V gene is TRBV20-1, the J gene TRBJ2-5, with unresolved D. Trimming pared 3 bases from V and 4 bases from J, leaving 12 bases between. The CDR3 sequence is 13 residues long. The germline CDR1 and CDR2 sequences are DFQATT and SNEGSKA (reference sequence). This CDR3 reads CSARLAAGETQYF. In DNA form, the CDR3 reads TGCAGTGCTAGGCTTGCAGCAGGAGAGACCCAGTACTTC.

The V call is TRBV29-1, the J call TRBJ2-1; 8 bases are a match to TRBD2. CDR1 and CDR2 from the germline V gene are SQVTM and ANQGSEA. The CDR3 consists of 15 residues. The J segment lost 7 bases and the V segment lost 2 bases, leaving 10 bases of the junction unmatched. Here the CDR3 reads CSVESRGRQDNEQFF. CDR3 sequence (DNA): TGCAGCGTTGAATCCCGCGGGAGGCAAGATAATGAGCAGTTCTTC.

The rearrangement joins TRBV9 to TRBJ2-7, with D perhaps assigned TRBD1 or TRBD2 (5 bases each). This CDR3 is built from 13 residues. Germline loops: CDR1 SGDLS, CDR2 YYNGEE. V lost 2 bases, J lost 3 bases, and 9 bases lay in between. CDR3: CASSVGVFYEQYF. The DNA of the CDR3 is TGTGCCAGCAGCGTGGGGGTCTTCTACGAGCAGTACTTC.

The V gene is TRBV20-1, the J gene TRBJ2-3, with 8 bases aligning to TRBD2. The CDR3 has 13 amino acids. V was clipped by 6 bases and J by 14 bases; unmatched bases: 16. The germline CDR1 and CDR2 sequences are DFQATT and SNEGSKA (reference sequence). The CDR3 nucleotides read TGCAGTGCCCAGGGCCCCGGGGTAGCGGGACGGTATTTT. As protein: CSAQGPGVAGRYF.

V and J are TRBV5-1 and TRBJ1-1; the D gene is possibly TRBD1 (6 bases). V was cut by 5 bases and J by 8 bases, with 16 bases left in between. The CDR3 extends over 13 amino acids. Germline V CDR1 and CDR2: SGHRS, YFSETQ. CDR3 coding DNA: TGCGCCAGCAGTACGGGGGGCCACTGGGAAGCTTTCTTT. This encodes CASSTGGHWEAFF.

The V and J genes are TRBV25-1 and TRBJ2-5; possibly TRBD2 for D (6 bases). Trimming removed 3 bases at V and 5 bases at J, with 19 bases between. The CDR3 contains 16 residues. CDR1 MGHDK and CDR2 SYGVNS come from the germline V gene. CDR3 coding DNA: TGTGCCAGCAGTGATTCCCCGGGAGCGAGAGGGGAGACCCAGTACTTC. Protein product: CASSDSPGARGETQYF. Based on the CDR3 plus reference TRBV25-1 and TRBJ2-5, the full variable domain is EADIYQTPRYLVIGTGKKITLECSQTMGHDKMYWYQQDPGMELHLIHYSYGVNSTEKGDLSSESTVSRIRTEHFPLTLESARPSHTSQYLCASSDSPGARGETQYFGPGTRLLVL.

The chain joins TRBV10-3 to TRBJ2-3; 8 bases agree with TRBD1. With V trimmed by 1 base and J by 6 bases, 15 bases remained unmatched. Germline CDR1 reads ENHRY; CDR2 reads SYGVKD. This CDR3 comprises 18 residues. The CDR3 here is CAISEWTNRRQGLDTQYF. In DNA form, the CDR3 reads TGTGCCATCAGTGAGTGGACGAATCGGAGACAGGGGTTGGATACGCAGTATTTT.

This clonotype was seen more than once but under ten times. The chain employs TRBV29-1 and TRBJ2-3; D is unclear. V was pared by 1 base and J by 4 bases, with 12 bases between. The CDR3 has 14 residues. CDR1 is SQVTM and CDR2 is ANQGSEA in the germline V gene. This CDR3 reads CSVEAAFEADTQYF. In DNA form, the CDR3 reads TGCAGCGTTGAAGCCGCTTTTGAGGCAGATACGCAGTATTTT.

J is TRBJ1-1 and V is TRBV5-1; D not certain. The germline V gene has CDR1 SGHRS and CDR2 YFSETQ. Trimming removed 1 base at V and 1 base at J, with 8 bases between. CDR3 length: 14 residues. CDR3: CASSLSEQNTEAFF. DNA for the CDR3: TGCGCCAGCAGCTTGTCAGAACAGAACACTGAAGCTTTCTTT.

The J gene is TRBJ2-1, the V gene TRBV12-3 or TRBV12-4, with no clear D. With 5 bases removed from V and 7 bases from J, the gap between germline ends came to 12 bases. The CDR3 loop spans 13 amino acids. This CDR3 is CASSLRSFNEQFF. In nucleotides, the CDR3 is TGTGCCAGCAGTCTCCGGTCCTTTAATGAGCAGTTCTTC.

A word on this clonotype: This may come from a read error, since a much larger clone is one base off. This chain joins TRBV3-1 and TRBJ2-1; TRBD2 aligns across 8 bases. Germline V CDR1 and CDR2: LGHDT, YNNKEL (reference sequence). The CDR3 sequence is 12 residues long. Losses at the gene ends were 8 bases for V and 9 bases for J; bases not matched to a gene: 6. DNA for the CDR3: TGTGCCAGCTGCCCGGGACTAGGTGAGCAGTTCTTC. Amino acids: CASCPGLGEQFF.

The V call is TRBV9, the J call TRBJ1-1; D possibly corresponds to TRBD1 (5 bases). Looked up from germline, CDR1 is SGDLS and CDR2 is YYNGEE. Trimming pared 7 bases from V and 0 bases from J, leaving 19 bases between. The CDR3 consists of 16 residues. The CDR3 sequence: CASGPGGTVMNTEAFF. The CDR3, as DNA: TGTGCCAGCGGCCCCGGAGGGACCGTAATGAACACTGAAGCTTTCTTT.

This clonotype was picked up a small number of times. The genes are TRBV4-1 and TRBJ1-2, with D uncertain. Germline V gene data show CDR1 as MGHRA and CDR2 as YSYEKL. The V end was cut by 0 bases, the J end by 0 bases, with 11 bases between. CDR3 length: 16 residues. The DNA of the CDR3 is TGCGCCAGCAGCCAAGATTATGTCTTAACTAACTATGGCTACACCTTC. As protein: CASSQDYVLTNYGYTF.

J is TRBJ2-1 and V is TRBV9; 11 bases are shared with TRBD2. The CDR3 is made up of 14 amino acids. J lost 8 bases, V lost 4 bases, and 5 bases had no gene match. CDR1 is SGDLS, CDR2 YYNGEE, per germline. The CDR3 spells CASSTGLAADEQFF. Written as DNA, the CDR3 is TGTGCCAGCAGCACGGGACTAGCGGCGGATGAGCAGTTCTTC.

A few counts support this clonotype. This chain uses TRBV7-2 with TRBJ2-7; TRBD1 is a possible D gene (6 bases). V shed 5 bases and J shed 3 bases, with 20 bases lying between them. This CDR3 is built from 16 residues. Germline-derived CDR1 and CDR2 are SGHTA and FQGNSA. The CDR3 DNA sequence: TGTGCCAGCAGCGCGACCAGGGGCTTTGGGGGCTACGAGCAGTACTTC. The encoded protein is CASSATRGFGGYEQYF.

The chain carries TRBV20-1 and TRBJ2-3; D might be TRBD1 (6 bases). CDR1 is DFQATT and CDR2 is SNEGSKA in the germline V gene (reference sequence). This CDR3 spans 16 amino acids. The V and J ends lost 1 base and 2 bases respectively, with 16 bases between them. The DNA of the CDR3 is TGCAGTGCTAGAGGGCGCGAGGGGGACCTCACAGATACGCAGTATTTT. This sequence encodes CSARGREGDLTDTQYF.

This clonotype was counted only a few times. This rearrangement joins TRBV5-1 to TRBJ2-5, with 7 bases matching TRBD1. The V gene's germline CDR1 is SGHRS and CDR2 YFSETQ. J was trimmed by 7 bases and V by 0 bases; bases with no gene match: 6. The CDR3 runs to 14 residues. CDR3 protein: CASSLGGTEGTQYF. The CDR3 DNA reads as TGCGCCAGCAGCTTGGGAGGGACAGAGGGGACCCAGTACTTC.

The chain combines TRBV12-3 or TRBV12-4 with TRBJ1-6, with 9 bases lining up with TRBD1. There are 14 residues in the CDR3. J was trimmed by 9 bases and V by 4 bases; bases with no gene match: 4. CDR3 protein: CASSSTGGVSPLHF. CDR3 nucleotides: TGTGCCAGCAGTTCGACAGGGGGAGTTTCACCCCTCCACTTT.

This chain uses TRBV20-1 with TRBJ2-5; D tentatively reads TRBD1 or TRBD2 (5 bases each). The V end was cut by 2 bases, the J end by 4 bases, with 17 bases between. This CDR3 is 15 amino acids long. CDR1 and CDR2 (germline): DFQATT, SNEGSKA (reference sequence). In DNA form, the CDR3 reads TGCAGTGCTAGACCGGGGCAATTTGCCCGAGAGACCCAGTACTTC. As protein: CSARPGQFARETQYF.

On this clonotype: The conserved phenylalanine or tryptophan normally closing the CDR3 is absent here, so this likely arose from a read error. V usage is TRBV3-1 and J usage is TRBJ1-4; no clear D. Per the germline V gene, CDR1 is LGHDT and CDR2 is YNNKEL (reference sequence). The germline V and J ends were trimmed by 4 bases and 8 bases, with 11 bases remaining between them. The CDR3 is made up of 13 amino acids. DNA for the CDR3: TGTGCCAGCAGCCTGGGTTTGGGCGAAAAACTGTTTTTG. This gives the protein CASSLGLGEKLFL.